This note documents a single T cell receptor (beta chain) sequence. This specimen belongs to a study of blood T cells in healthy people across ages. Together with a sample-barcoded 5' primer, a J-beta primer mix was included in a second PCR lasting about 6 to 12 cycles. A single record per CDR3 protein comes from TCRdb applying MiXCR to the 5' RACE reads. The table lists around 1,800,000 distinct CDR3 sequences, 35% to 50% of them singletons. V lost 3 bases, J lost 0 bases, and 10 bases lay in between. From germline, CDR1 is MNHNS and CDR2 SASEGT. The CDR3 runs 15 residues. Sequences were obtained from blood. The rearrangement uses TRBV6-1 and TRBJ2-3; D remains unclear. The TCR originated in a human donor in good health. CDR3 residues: CASSDSDASTDTQYF. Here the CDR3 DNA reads TGTGCCAGCAGTGACTCGGACGCTAGCACAGATACGCAGTATTTT.